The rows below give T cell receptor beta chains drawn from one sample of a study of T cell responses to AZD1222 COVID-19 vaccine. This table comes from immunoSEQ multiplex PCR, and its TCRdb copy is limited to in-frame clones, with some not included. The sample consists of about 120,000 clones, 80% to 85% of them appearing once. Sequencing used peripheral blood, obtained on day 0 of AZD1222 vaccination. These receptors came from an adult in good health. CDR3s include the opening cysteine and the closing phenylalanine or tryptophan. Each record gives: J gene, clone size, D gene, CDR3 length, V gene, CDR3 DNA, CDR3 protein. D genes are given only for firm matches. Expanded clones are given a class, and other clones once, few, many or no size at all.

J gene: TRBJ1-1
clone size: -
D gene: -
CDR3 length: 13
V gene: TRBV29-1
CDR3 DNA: TGCAGCGTTCGCAGGGATTTGAACACTGAAGCTTTCTTT
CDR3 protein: CSVRRDLNTEAFF

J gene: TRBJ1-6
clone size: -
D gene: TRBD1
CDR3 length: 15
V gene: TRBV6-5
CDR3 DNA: TGTGCCAGCAGTACTAACAGGGGCCGATATTCACCCCTCCACTTT
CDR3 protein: CASSTNRGRYSPLHF

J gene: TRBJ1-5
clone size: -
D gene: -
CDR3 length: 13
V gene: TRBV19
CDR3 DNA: TGTGCCAGCTCGGGCGCCCTCAATCAGCCCCAGCATTTT
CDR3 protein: CASSGALNQPQHF

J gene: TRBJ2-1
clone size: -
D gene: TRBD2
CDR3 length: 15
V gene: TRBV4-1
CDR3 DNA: TGCGCCAGCAGCCAAGGACGGGGGGACTACAATGAGCAGTTCTTC
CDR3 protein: CASSQGRGDYNEQFF

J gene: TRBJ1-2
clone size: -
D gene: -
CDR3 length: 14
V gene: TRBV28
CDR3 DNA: TGTGCCAGCACCCAGATGTGGGGGTACAATGGCTACACCTTC
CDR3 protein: CASTQMWGYNGYTF

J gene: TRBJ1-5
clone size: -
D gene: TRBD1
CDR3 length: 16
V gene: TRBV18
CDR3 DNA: TGTGCCAGCTCACCCGGACAGGGGGCGCTTTATCAGCCCCAGCATTTT
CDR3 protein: CASSPGQGALYQPQHF

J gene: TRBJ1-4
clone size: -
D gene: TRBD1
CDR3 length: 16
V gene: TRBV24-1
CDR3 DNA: TGTGCCACCAGTGATCCCCACAGGGGGCAAGGTGAAAAACTGTTTTTT
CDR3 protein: CATSDPHRGQGEKLFF

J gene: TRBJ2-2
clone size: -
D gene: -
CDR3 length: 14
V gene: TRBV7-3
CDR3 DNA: TGTGCCAGCAGCACATATAGCGCCACCGGGGAGCTGTTTTTT
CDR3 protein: CASSTYSATGELFF

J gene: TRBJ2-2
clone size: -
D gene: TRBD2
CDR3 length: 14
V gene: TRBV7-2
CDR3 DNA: TGTGCCAGCAGTTCCGGGACTAGGGCCGGGGAGCTGTTTTTT
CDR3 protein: CASSSGTRAGELFF

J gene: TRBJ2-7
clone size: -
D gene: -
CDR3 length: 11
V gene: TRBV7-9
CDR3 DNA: TGTGCCACCTCCTGGCTGGACGAGCAGTACTTC
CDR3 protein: CATSWLDEQYF

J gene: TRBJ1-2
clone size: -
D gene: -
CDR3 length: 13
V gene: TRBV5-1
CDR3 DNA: TGCGCCAGCAGCTCGCCGGACACCTATGGCTACACCTTC
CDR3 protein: CASSSPDTYGYTF

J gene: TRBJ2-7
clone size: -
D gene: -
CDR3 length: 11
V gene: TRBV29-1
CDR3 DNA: TGCAGCGTTGAAGATATCAACGAGCAGTACTTC
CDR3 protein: CSVEDINEQYF

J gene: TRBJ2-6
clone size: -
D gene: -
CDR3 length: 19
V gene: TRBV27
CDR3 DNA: TGTGCCAGCAGTTTACTTAGTGTTTTCCGGGGGTCTGGGGCCAACGTCCTGACTTTC
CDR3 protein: CASSLLSVFRGSGANVLTF

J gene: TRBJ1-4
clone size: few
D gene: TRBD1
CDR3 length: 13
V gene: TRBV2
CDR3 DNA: TGTGCCAGCATGGGCAGGGGGTATGAAAAACTGTTTTTT
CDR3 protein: CASMGRGYEKLFF

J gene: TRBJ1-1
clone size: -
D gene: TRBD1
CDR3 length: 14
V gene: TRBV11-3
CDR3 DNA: TGTGCCAGCAGCCTGACAGGGGGGAACACTGAAGCTTTCTTT
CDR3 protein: CASSLTGGNTEAFF

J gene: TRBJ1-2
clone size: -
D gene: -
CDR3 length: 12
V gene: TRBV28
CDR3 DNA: TGTGCCAGCAGTGCCAGGGAGAATGGCTACACCTTC
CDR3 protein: CASSARENGYTF

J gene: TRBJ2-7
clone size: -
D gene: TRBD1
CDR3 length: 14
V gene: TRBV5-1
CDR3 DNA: TGCGCCAGCAGCAAACAGGGGGACCGAGTCGAGCAGTACTTC
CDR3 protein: CASSKQGDRVEQYF

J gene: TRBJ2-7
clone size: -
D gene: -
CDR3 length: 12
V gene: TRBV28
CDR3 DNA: TGTGCCAGCTATACCCGATCCTACGAGCAGTACTTC
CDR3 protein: CASYTRSYEQYF

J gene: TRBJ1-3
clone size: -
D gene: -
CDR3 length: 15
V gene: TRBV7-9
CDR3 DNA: TGTGCCAGCAGCCAAGGCGGTTTTTCAGGAAACACCATATATTTT
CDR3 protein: CASSQGGFSGNTIYF

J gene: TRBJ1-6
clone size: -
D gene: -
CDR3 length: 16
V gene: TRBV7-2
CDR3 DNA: TGTGCCAGCAGCTTAGGGTGGGGGGCCTATAATTCACCCCTCCACTTT
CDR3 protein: CASSLGWGAYNSPLHF

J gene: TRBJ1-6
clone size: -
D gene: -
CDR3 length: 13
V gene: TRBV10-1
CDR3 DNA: TGCGCCATCGGTCTTCTCACTTCTTCACCCCTCCACTTT
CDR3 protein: CAIGLLTSSPLHF

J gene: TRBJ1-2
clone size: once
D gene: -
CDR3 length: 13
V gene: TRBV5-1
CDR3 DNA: TGCGCCAGCAGCTCGACAGGCGGCTATGGCTACACCTTC
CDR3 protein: CASSSTGGYGYTF

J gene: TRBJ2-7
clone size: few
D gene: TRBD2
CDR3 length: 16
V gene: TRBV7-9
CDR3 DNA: TGTGCCAGCAGCACCACCGGGACTAGCGGGAGCCGCGAGCAGTACTTC
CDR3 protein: CASSTTGTSGSREQYF

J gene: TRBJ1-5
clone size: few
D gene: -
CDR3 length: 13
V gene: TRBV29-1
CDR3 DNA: TGCAGCGTTTCATTCGGAAACCATCAGCCCCAGCATTTT
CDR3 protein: CSVSFGNHQPQHF

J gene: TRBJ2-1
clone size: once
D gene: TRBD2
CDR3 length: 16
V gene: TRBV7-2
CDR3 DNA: TGTGCCAGCAGCTTAGCGACGGGGGGCTCCTACAATGAGCAGTTCTTC
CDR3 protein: CASSLATGGSYNEQFF

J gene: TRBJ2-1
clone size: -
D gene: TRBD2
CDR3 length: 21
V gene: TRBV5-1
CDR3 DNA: TGCGCCAGCAGGGGATTTGCCCTGACTAGCGGGAGGGCCACGTCCTACAATGAGCAGTTCTTC
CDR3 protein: CASRGFALTSGRATSYNEQFF

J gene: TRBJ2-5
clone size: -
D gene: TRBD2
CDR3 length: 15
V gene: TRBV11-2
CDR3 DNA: TGTGCCAGCAGCCGAGCGGGGTTCAGATGGGAGACCCAGTACTTC
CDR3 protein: CASSRAGFRWETQYF

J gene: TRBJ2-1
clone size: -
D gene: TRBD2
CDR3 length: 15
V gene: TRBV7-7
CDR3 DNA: TGTGCTAGCAGCTTAGGAGCGGGGGGCGGTTTTGAGCAGTTCTTC
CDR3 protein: CASSLGAGGGFEQFF

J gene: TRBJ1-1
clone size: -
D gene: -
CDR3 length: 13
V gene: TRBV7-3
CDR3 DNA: TGTGCCAGCAGCTCAGGTGGGGGCACTGAAGCTTTCTTT
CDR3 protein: CASSSGGGTEAFF

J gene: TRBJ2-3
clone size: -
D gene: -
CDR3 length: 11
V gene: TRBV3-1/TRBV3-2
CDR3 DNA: TGTGCCAGCAGCCTAGAACGTACGCAGTATTTT
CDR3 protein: CASSLERTQYF

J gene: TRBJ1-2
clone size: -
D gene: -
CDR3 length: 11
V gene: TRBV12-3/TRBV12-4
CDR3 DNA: TGTGCCAGCAGCCTGGGGTATGGCTACACCTTC
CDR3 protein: CASSLGYGYTF

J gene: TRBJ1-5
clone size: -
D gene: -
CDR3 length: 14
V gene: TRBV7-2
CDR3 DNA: TGTGCCAGCAGCTTGGGAGGGGGCAATCAGCCCCAGCATTTT
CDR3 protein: CASSLGGGNQPQHF

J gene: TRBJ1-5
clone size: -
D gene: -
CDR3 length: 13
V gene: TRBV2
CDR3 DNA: TGTGCCAGCAGTGAAGGGGAGGTACAGCCCCAGCATTTT
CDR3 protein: CASSEGEVQPQHF

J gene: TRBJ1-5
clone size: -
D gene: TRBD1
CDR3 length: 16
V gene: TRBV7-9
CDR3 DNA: TGTGCCAGCAGCTTGGGCCCCCACAGGGGGAGTCAGCCCCAGCATTTT
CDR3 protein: CASSLGPHRGSQPQHF

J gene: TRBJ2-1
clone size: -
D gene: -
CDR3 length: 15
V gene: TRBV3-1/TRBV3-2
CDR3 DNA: TGTGCCAGCAGCCCGACAGAACTCCTTTACAATGAGCAGTTCTTC
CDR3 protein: CASSPTELLYNEQFF

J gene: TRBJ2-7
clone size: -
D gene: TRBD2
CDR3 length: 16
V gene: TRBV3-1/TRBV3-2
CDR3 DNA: TGTGCCAGCAGCCTATCCCCCGTACTAGCGGCCTACGAGCAGTACTTC
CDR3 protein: CASSLSPVLAAYEQYF

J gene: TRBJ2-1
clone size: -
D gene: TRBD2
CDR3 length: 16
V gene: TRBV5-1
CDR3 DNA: TGCGCCAGCACCCCTTTAGCGGGGGGGCGGAAGAATGAGCAGTTCTTC
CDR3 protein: CASTPLAGGRKNEQFF

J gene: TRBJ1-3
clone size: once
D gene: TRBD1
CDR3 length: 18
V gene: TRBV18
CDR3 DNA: TGTGCCAGCTCACCCCTCGGTAGGGACAGTTCCTCTGGAAACACCATATATTTT
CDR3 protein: CASSPLGRDSSSGNTIYF

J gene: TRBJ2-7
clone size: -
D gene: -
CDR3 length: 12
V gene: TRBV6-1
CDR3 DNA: TGTGCCAGCAGTGAATTGAGAAACGAGCAGTACTTC
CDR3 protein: CASSELRNEQYF

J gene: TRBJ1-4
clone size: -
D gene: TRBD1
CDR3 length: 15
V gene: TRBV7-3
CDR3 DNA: TGTGCCAGCAGCTCGACAGGGACTCCGGGTGAAAAACTGTTTTTT
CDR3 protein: CASSSTGTPGEKLFF

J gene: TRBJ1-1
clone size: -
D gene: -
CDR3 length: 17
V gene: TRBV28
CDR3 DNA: TGTGCCAGCAGTTTCCATCCAGGGGCCCGGGAGGACACTGAAGCTTTCTTT
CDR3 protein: CASSFHPGAREDTEAFF